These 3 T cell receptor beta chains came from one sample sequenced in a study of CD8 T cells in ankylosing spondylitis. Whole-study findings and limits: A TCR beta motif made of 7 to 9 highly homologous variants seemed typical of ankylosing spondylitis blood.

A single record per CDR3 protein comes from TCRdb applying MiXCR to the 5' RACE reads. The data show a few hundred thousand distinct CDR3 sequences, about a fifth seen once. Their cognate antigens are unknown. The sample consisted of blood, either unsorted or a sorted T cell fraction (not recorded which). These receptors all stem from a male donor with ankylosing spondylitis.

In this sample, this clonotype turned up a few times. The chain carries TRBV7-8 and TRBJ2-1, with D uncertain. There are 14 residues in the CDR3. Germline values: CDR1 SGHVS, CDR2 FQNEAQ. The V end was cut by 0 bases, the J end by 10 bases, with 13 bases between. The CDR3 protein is CASSLALRLSEQFF. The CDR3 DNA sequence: TGTGCCAGCAGCTTAGCCCTGCGACTGTCGGAGCAGTTCTTC.

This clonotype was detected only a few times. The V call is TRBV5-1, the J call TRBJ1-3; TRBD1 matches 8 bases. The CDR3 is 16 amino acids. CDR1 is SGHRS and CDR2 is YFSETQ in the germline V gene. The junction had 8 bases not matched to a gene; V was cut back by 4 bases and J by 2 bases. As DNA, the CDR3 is TGCGCCAGCAGCCCTTGGCGGACAGGGACTGGAAACACCATATATTTT. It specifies CASSPWRTGTGNTIYF.

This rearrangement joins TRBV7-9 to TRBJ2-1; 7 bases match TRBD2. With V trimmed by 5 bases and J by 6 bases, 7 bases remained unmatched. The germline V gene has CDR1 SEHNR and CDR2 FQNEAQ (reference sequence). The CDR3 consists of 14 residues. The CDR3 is CASSPGAGSNEQFF. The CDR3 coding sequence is TGTGCCAGCAGCCCGGGAGCGGGGAGCAATGAGCAGTTCTTC.